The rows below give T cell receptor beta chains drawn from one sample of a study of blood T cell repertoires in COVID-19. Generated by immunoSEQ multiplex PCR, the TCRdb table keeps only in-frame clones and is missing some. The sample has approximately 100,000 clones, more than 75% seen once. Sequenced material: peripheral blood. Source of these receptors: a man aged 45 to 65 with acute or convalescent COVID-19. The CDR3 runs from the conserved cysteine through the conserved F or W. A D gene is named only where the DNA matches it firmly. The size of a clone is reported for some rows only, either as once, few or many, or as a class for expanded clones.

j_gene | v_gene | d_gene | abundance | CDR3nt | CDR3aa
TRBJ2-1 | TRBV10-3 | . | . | TGTGCCATCAGTGAGCTACCCCGAACCTACAATGAGCAGTTCTTC | CAISELPRTYNEQFF
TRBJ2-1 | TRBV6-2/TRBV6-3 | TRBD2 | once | TGTGCCAGCAGTTACGGGAGGGATGAGCAGTTCTTC | CASSYGRDEQFF
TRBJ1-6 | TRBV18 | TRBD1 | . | TGTGCCAGCTCACTGGAACAGGGGCGTAGTTCACCCCTCCACTTT | CASSLEQGRSSPLHF
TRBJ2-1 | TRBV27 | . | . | TGTGCCAGCAGTTTATCGATAGCTAGTCCCCGGGATGAGCAGTTCTTC | CASSLSIASPRDEQFF
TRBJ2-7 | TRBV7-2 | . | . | TGTGCCAGCAGCCCCCTAAGATATTCCTACGAGCAGTACTTC | CASSPLRYSYEQYF
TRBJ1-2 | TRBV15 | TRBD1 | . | TGTGCCACCAGGACGACAGGGTCGTATGGCTACACCTTC | CATRTTGSYGYTF
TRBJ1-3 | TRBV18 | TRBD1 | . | TGTGCCAGCTCACCACCGACAGGGACAGGAAACACCATATATTTT | CASSPPTGTGNTIYF
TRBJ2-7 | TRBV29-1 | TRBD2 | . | TGCAGCGTGGGACTAGCGGGAGGGCCTTACGAGCAGTACTTC | CSVGLAGGPYEQYF
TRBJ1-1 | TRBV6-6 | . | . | TGTGCCAGCAGCCAGACACCGGGGGGAACTGAAGCTTTCTTT | CASSQTPGGTEAFF
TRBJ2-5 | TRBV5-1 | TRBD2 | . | TGCGCCAGCAGGCCCGGGACTAGGGGAGAGACCCAGTACTTC | CASRPGTRGETQYF
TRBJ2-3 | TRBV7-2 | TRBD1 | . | TGTGCCAGCAGCTTAAGGACAGGGTTAGATACGCAGTATTTT | CASSLRTGLDTQYF
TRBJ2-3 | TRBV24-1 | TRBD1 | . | TGTGCCACCAGTGATCCCGGACAGGGTAGAAAAGATACGCAGTATTTT | CATSDPGQGRKDTQYF
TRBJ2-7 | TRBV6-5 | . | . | TGTGCCAGCAGCGGAGAGGCCCCCTACGAGCAGTACTTC | CASSGEAPYEQYF
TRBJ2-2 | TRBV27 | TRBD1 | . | TGTGCCAGCAGTTTAGGGACAGCGAACACCGGGGAGCTGTTTTTT | CASSLGTANTGELFF
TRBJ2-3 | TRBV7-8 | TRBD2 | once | TGTGCCAGCAGCTTCCTAGCGGGAGCAGATACGCAGTATTTT | CASSFLAGADTQYF
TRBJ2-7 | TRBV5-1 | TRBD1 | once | TGCGCCAGCAGCTACACCGGGACAGACTACGAGCAGTACTTC | CASSYTGTDYEQYF
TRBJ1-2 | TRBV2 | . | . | TGTGCCAGCTATACATGGGGCAGGGCCCCTATCGGTGGCTACACCTTC | CASYTWGRAPIGGYTF
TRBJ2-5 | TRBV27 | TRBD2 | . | TGTGCCAGCAGTTTGACTAGCGGGGACCTCGAGACCCAGTACTTC | CASSLTSGDLETQYF
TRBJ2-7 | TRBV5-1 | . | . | TGCGCCAGCACGGGGACACCCAACTACGAGCAGTACTTC | CASTGTPNYEQYF
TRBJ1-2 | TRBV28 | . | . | TGTGCCAGCAGTACCTCCGGGACACACGCTGGCTACACCTTC | CASSTSGTHAGYTF
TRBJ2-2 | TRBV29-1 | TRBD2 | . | TGCAGCGTACCAGGACTAGCGGGTAACACCGGGGAGCTGTTTTTT | CSVPGLAGNTGELFF
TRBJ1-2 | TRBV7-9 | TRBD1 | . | TGTGCCAGCAGCTTTGGAACAGGGGATAACTATGGCTACACCTTC | CASSFGTGDNYGYTF
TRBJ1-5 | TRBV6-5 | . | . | TGTGCCAGCAGTTCCACCTGGTCAGGGCTTGGTCAGCCCCAGCATTTT | CASSSTWSGLGQPQHF
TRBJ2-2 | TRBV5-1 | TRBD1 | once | TGCGCCAGCAGCTTGAGGACAGGGGTCACCGGGGAGCTGTTTTTT | CASSLRTGVTGELFF
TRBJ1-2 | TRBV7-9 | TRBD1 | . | TGTGCCAGCAGCCCGGACAGGGGGATACTCTATGGCTACACCTTC | CASSPDRGILYGYTF
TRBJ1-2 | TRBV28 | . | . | TGTGCCAGCAGTCCGCCGGTCCGGGGCTACACCTTC | CASSPPVRGYTF
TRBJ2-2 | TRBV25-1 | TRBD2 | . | TGTGCCCGCACCGAACGGGGCGGGGGGGGTAACACCGGGGAGCTGTTTTTT | CARTERGGGGNTGELFF
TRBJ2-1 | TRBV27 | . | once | TGTGCCAGCAGCCCTCCCCCCGGCAGGGGTTCCTACAATGAGCAGTTCTTC | CASSPPPGRGSYNEQFF
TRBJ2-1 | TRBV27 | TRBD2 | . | TGTGCCAGCAGTTTTACAGCGGGAGAATCTGAGCAGTTCTTC | CASSFTAGESEQFF
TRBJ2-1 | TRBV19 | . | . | TGTGCCAGTAACACAGGGAAGAAGACCTACAATGAGCAGTTCTTC | CASNTGKKTYNEQFF
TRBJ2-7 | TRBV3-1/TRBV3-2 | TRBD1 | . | TGTGCCAGCAGCCGCGGACAGGTATCCTACGAGCAGTACTTC | CASSRGQVSYEQYF
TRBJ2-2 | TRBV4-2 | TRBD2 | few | TGTGCCAGCAGCCGATCCGGGACTAGATCCACCGGGGAGCTGTTTTTT | CASSRSGTRSTGELFF
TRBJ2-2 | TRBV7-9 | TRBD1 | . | TGTGCCAGCAGCTCAATCCCCAGGACAGGGCTGAACACCGGGGAGCTGTTTTTT | CASSSIPRTGLNTGELFF
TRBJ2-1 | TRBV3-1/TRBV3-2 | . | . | TGTGCCAGCAGCCCCCTGGGGGCAGGGGAGGGTGAGCAGTTCTTC | CASSPLGAGEGEQFF
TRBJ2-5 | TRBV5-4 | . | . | TGTGCCAGCAGCTTGGAAGGGGGTTTGGAGACCCAGTACTTC | CASSLEGGLETQYF
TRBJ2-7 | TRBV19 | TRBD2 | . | TGTGCCAGCAGCGCTAGCGGGATCTCCTACGAGCAGTACTTC | CASSASGISYEQYF
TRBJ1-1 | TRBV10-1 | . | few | TGCGCCAGCAGTGATCCGGGACAGAACACTGAAGCTTTCTTT | CASSDPGQNTEAFF
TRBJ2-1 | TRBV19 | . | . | TGTGCCAGTAGTATAGATCGTTACAATGAGCAGTTCTTC | CASSIDRYNEQFF
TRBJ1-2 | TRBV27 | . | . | TGTGCCAGCAGTCAGACGGGGAACTATGGCTACACCTTC | CASSQTGNYGYTF
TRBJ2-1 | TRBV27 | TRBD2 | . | TGTGCCAGCAGGCTAGCGGGAGGTGGGGATGAGCAGTTCTTC | CASRLAGGGDEQFF
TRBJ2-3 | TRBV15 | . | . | TGTGCCACCAGCAGAGGCAAGGGACTTTCCACAGATACGCAGTATTTT | CATSRGKGLSTDTQYF
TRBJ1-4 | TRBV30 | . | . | TGTGCCTGGTCCCAGGCGGGAGATGAAAAACTGTTTTTT | CAWSQAGDEKLFF
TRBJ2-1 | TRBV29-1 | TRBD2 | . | TGCAGCGTGGCTGTTCGGGACAGGAGCCAACCTCGGACTAGCGGGAGGTTCTACAATGAGCAGTTCTTC | CSVAVRDRSQPRTSGRFYNEQFF
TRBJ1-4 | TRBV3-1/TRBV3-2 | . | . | TGTGCCAGCAGCCAGTCCAGGGGAACCCGTGAAAAACTGTTTTTT | CASSQSRGTREKLFF
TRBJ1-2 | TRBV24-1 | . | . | TGTGCCACCAGTGATCCCCAGGGCAACTATGGCTACACCTTC | CATSDPQGNYGYTF
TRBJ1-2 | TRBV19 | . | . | TGTGCCAGTAGTAGGTCAGGGAACTATGGCTACACCTTC | CASSRSGNYGYTF
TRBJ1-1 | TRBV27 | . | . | TGTGCCAGCAGCCAACACATGAACACTGAAGCTTTCTTT | CASSQHMNTEAFF
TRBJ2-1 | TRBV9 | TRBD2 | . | TGTGCCAGCAGCCTCAGCGGGAGGGGATTCGAAAATGAGCAGTTCTTC | CASSLSGRGFENEQFF
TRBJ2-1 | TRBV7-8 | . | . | TGTGCCAGCAGCTTAATCGCCAGAAGCTCCTACAATGAGCAGTTCTTC | CASSLIARSSYNEQFF
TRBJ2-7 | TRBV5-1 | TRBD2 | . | TGCGCCAGCAGCTCCACTAGCGGGGGCTCCTACGAGCAGTACTTC | CASSSTSGGSYEQYF
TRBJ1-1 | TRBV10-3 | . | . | TGTGCCATCAGTGTTGAGGGTACTGAAGCTTTCTTT | CAISVEGTEAFF
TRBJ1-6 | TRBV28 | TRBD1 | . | TGTGCCAGCAGGGCCGGGACAGGGTTTTCACCCCTCCACTTT | CASRAGTGFSPLHF
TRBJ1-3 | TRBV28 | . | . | TGTGCCAGCAGTCCAGGACAGACCAGTGGAAACACCATATATTTT | CASSPGQTSGNTIYF
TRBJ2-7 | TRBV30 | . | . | TGTGCCTGGAGTGTAGAGCACGTCACTCGGGGATCCGAGCAGTACTTC | CAWSVEHVTRGSEQYF
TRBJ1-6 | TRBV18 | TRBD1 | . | TGTGCCAGCTCAGCGGGACAGGGGGATAATTCACCCCTCCACTTT | CASSAGQGDNSPLHF
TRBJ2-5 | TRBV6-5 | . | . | TGTGCCAGCAGGAACAAGTTGGGAGGCCAGTACTTC | CASRNKLGGQYF
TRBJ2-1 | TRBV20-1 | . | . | TGCAGTGCTAGTTGGCGGAGGAGCTCCTACAATGAGCAGTTCTTC | CSASWRRSSYNEQFF
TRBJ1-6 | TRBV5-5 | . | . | TGTGCCAGCAGCCTCCGAGCCTCCTATAATTCACCCCTCCACTTT | CASSLRASYNSPLHF
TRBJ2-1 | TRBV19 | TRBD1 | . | TGTGCCAGTAGTATAGGACAGGGCCACAATGAGCAGTTCTTC | CASSIGQGHNEQFF
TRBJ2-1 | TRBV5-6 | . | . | TGTGCCAGCAGCTTGGTAGCCGAGAGCTCCTACAATGAGCAGTTCTTC | CASSLVAESSYNEQFF